This entry features one TCR beta chain sequence. Its antigen is still unknown. The assay was immunoSEQ multiplex PCR, and TCRdb's table has in-frame clones only and misses some. This table has approximately 1.4 million clones, 95% to 99% appearing once. V gave up 11 bases and J gave up 6 bases, with 15 bases separating them. Looked up from germline, CDR1 is MDHEN and CDR2 is SYDVKM. The CDR3 has 12 residues. This entry belongs to a study of shared clonotypes between healthy human individuals. Study-wide results and caveats: Enrolling few donors narrowed the genetic and exposure-history diversity that was represented. Blood was the only sampled material, and tissue repertoires likely differ.

The TCR sequence derives from a man aged 30 to 39 in good health. The material sequenced was naive CD4+ T cells sorted from blood. The subset was: CD45RA+ positively selected. V gene TRBV28 combines with J gene TRBJ2-3; D remains unclear. The CDR3 region has the DNA TGTGCCCGCCCCCGGAGAACTGATACGCAGTATTTT. Its protein product is CARPRRTDTQYF.